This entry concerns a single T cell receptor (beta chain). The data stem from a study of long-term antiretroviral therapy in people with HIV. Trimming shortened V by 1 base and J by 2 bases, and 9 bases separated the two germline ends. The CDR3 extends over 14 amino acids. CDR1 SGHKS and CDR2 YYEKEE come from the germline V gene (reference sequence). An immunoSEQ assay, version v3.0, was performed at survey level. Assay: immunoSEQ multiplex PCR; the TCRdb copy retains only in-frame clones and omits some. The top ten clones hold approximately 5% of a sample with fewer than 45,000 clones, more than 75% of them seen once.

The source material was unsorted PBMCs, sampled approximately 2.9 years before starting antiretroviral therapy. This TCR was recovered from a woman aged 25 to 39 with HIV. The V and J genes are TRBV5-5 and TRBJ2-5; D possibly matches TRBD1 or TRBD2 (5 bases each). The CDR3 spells CASSLLRGQETQYF. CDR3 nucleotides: TGTGCCAGCAGCTTGTTGAGGGGACAAGAGACCCAGTACTTC.